Listed here is a single TCR beta chain. The target of this receptor is not known. No much larger clone is present one base from it, and per-base qualities are unavailable. This sample is part of a study of blood T cell repertoires in COVID-19 (dated by TCRdb to the early 2020s). Some background on the complete study: Samples covering the acute and convalescent phases of COVID-19 were provided by collaborators in the United States, Italy and Spain. The repertoires were released in a freely available public database meant as a resource for research on the immune response to SARS-CoV-2. The prospective study material was composed of cDNA or gDNA derived from T cells, B-cell-depleted T cells, or PBMCs. Subjects who had been exposed to COVID-19, were actively infected with it, or had recovered from it provided the deeply sampled blood TCRbeta repertoires that made up the dataset. Nearly every sample came with metadata listing a de-identified subject ID, COVID-19 status, age in years and sex. HLA class I and class II types, where available, came from metadata supplied by the sample provider rather than from assay-based typing. Samples came from the ongoing ImmuneRACE study (first 160 participants) plus 1,254 subjects from 6 global collaborators. What the research found in general, with its limitations: How much clinical and demographic metadata was included differed by source and by participant, and the metadata was provided uncurated.

TCRbeta CDR3 regions were amplified from genomic DNA using the immunoSEQ Assay, a bias-controlled multiplex PCR. Per the authors' processing: The number of nucleated cells in each sample was estimated by amplification of reference gene primers within the assay. Sequence reads were collapsed and filtered to measure the absolute abundance of every unique TCRbeta CDR3 rearrangement. Productive Simpson clonality was computed per sample as the square root of Simpson's diversity index over productive rearrangements. TCRdb took this table from immuneACCESS and kept in-frame rearrangements with V and J called. Such tables lack part of the clones; where checked against another copy, unresolved V genes explain under half of the gap, and the rest is unexplained. V and J calls plus clone size are reproduced from that table; the DNA served to infer D and trimming. Here the sample has roughly 200,000 clones; about 85% occur a single time. Less than 5.5% of the sample goes to the ten largest clones.

The CDR3 starts with the cysteine, ends with the phenylalanine, and has 13 residues. Of the read, only the CDR3 DNA is kept; its 39 bases are in frame from base 1. CDR1 and CDR2 were assigned from the germline V gene as MNHEY and SVGAGI. Trimming takes 5 bases from V and 8 bases from J, and the germline ends sit 15 bases apart. The collaborating institutions used their own protocols to collect whole blood in K2EDTA tubes. For TCRbeta analysis, collaborator samples were shipped as frozen whole blood, as isolated PBMCs, or as DNA extracted from either sample type. The chain couples TRBV6-5 to TRBJ1-2; no D segment can be confidently identified. The sequence derives from a woman aged 80 or over with acute or convalescent COVID-19. The specimen sequenced was peripheral blood. The CDR3 region: CASSKAGSLGYTF. The sequenced DNA: TGTGCCAGCAGTAAGGCAGGTTCCCTGGGCTACACCTTC.